This T cell receptor (beta chain) is drawn from a study of spatial heterogeneity in lung cancer. V was pared by 5 bases and J by 0 bases, with 10 bases of the junction left unmatched. The CDR3 loop spans 17 amino acids. CDR1 is SNHLY and CDR2 is FYNNEI in the germline V gene. Whole-study results and caveats: The study found ubiquitous expanded tumor TCRs in blood more at resection than follow-up.

A distinct unique molecular identifier was carried by each TCR cDNA molecule. TCRdb recomputed calls from the 5' RACE reads with MiXCR, one row per CDR3 protein. The sample consists of over 90,000 distinct CDR3 sequences, approximately 8.9% of them appearing once. The time point denotes: sample taken at primary tumor resection. Whole RNA, isolated from tumor, nontumor lung or frozen PBMC, was sequenced without prior sorting. Concerning this clonotype itself: The target antigen is unknown.

Sequences were derived from PBMCs, sampled at surgery. This TCR was recovered from a male donor with early-stage non-small cell lung cancer. The chain is built from TRBV2 and TRBJ2-3; 8 bases are shared with TRBD2. The CDR3: CASSRRSGLASTDTQYF. In nucleotides, the CDR3 is TGTGCCAGCAGTAGAAGATCTGGACTAGCCAGCACAGATACGCAGTATTTT.